The sequence of this TCR beta chain was determined in a study of blood T cell repertoires in COVID-19. Study-wide background: Acute and convalescent COVID-19 specimens originated in the United States, Italy and Spain.

In the original workflow: Amplified reference gene primers provided the basis for estimating nucleated cell counts. The data were produced by immunoSEQ multiplex PCR, yet TCRdb's version contains in-frame clones alone and is incomplete. The V and J calls and the clone size are those of that table, but D and trimming were determined from the DNA. The sample gives under 150,000 clones, 75% to 90% of which show up once; over 4% is in the top ten. Trimming shortened V by 4 bases and J by 10 bases, and 17 bases separated the two germline ends. The V gene's germline CDR1 is LNHDA and CDR2 SQIVND (reference sequence). The CDR3 sequence is 14 residues long.

This TCR was recovered from a woman between 50 and 59 years old with acute or convalescent COVID-19. The chain links TRBV19 to TRBJ2-1, with a possible D match to TRBD2 (5 bases). The sequencing input was peripheral blood. The CDR3 reads CASSTEYRPGEQFF. DNA of the CDR3: TGTGCCAGTAGTACTGAATACCGCCCGGGGGAGCAGTTCTTC.